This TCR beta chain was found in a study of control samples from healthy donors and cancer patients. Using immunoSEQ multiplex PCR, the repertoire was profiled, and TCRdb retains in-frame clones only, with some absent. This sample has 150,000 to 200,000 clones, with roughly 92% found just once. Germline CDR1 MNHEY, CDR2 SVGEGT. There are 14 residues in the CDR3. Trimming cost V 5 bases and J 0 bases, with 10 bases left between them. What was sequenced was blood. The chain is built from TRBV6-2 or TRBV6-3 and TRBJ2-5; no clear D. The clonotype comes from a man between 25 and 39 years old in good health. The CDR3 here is CASSQILYQETQYF. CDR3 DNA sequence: TGTGCCAGCAGTCAAATATTGTACCAAGAGACCCAGTACTTC.